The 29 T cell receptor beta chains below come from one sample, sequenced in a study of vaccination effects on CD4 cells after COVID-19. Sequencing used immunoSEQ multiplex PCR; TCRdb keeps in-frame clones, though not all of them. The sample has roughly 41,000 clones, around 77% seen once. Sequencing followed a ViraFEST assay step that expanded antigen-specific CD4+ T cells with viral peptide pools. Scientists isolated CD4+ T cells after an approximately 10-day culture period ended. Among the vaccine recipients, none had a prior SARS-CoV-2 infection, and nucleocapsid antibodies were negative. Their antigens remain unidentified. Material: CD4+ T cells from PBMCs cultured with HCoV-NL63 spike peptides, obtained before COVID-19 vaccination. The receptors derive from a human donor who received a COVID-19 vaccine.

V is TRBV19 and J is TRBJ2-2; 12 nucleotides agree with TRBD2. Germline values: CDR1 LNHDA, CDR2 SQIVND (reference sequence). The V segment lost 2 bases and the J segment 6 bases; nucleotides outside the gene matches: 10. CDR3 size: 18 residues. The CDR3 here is CASSIQLAGGFGPGELFF. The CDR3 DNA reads TGTGCCAGTAGTATACAGCTAGCGGGGGGGTTTGGACCCGGGGAGCTGTTTTTT.

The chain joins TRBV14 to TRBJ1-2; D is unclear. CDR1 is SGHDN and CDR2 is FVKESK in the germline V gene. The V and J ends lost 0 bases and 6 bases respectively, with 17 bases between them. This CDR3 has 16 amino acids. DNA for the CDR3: TGTGCCAGCAGCCAAGACGGACGGGTGAATAGGGATGGCTACACCTTC. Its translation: CASSQDGRVNRDGYTF.

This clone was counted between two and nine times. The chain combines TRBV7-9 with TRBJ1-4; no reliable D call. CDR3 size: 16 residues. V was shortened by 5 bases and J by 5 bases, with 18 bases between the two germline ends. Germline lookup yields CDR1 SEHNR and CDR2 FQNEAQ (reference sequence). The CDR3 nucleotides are TGTGCCAGCAGCCCAGTGACATGGGTGGGGAATGAAAAACTGTTTTTT. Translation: CASSPVTWVGNEKLFF.

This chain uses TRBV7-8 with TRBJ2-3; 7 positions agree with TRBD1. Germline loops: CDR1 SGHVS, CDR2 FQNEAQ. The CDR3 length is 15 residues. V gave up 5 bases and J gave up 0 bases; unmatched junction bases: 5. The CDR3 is CASSQNRGSTDTQYF. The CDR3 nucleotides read TGTGCCAGCAGCCAAAACAGGGGTAGCACAGATACGCAGTATTTT.

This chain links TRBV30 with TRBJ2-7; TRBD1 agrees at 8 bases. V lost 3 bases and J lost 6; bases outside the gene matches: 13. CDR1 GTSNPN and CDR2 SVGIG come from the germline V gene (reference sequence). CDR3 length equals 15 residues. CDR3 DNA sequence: TGTGCCTGGAGCCCACCAGCTCAAGACAGGGGCGAGCAGTACGTC. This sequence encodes CAWSPPAQDRGEQYV.

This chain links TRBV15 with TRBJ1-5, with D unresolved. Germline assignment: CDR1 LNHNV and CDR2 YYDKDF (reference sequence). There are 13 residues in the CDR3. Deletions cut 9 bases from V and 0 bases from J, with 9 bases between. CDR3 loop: CATALYSNQPQHF. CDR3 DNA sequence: TGTGCCACGGCCCTGTATAGCAATCAGCCCCAGCATTTT.

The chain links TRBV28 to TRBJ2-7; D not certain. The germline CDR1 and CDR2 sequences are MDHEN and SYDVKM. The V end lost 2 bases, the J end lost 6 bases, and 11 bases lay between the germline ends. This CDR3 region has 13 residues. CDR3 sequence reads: CASSLVGLREQYV. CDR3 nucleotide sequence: TGTGCCAGCAGTTTAGTCGGTTTACGCGAGCAGTACGTC.

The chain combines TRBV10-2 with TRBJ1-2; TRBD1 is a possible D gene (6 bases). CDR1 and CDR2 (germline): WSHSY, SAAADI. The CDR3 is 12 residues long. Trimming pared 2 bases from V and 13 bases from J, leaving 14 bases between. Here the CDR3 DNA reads TGCGCCAGCAGTGAGCTCGGACAGCAAGGCACCTTC. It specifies CASSELGQQGTF.

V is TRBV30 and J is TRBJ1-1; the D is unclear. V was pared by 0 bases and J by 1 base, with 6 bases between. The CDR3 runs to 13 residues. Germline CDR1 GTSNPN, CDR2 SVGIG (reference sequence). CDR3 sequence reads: CAWSVGRNTEAFF. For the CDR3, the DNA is TGTGCCTGGAGTGTAGGGAGGAACACTGAAGCTTTCTTT.

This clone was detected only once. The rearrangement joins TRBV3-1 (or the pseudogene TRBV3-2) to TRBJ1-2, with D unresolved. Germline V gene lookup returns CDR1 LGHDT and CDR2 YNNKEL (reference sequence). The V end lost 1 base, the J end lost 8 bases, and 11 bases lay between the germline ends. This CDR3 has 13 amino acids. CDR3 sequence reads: CASSQGRRPGYTF. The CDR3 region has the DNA TGTGCCAGCAGCCAAGGCAGGAGGCCGGGCTACACCTTC.

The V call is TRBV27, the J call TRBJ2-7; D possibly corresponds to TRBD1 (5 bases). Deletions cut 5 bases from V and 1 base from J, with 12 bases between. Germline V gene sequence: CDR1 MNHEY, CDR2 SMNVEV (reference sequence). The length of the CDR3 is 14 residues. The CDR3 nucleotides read TGTGCCAGCAGTACCATAAGGGGTTCCTACGAGCAGTACGTC. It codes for CASSTIRGSYEQYV.

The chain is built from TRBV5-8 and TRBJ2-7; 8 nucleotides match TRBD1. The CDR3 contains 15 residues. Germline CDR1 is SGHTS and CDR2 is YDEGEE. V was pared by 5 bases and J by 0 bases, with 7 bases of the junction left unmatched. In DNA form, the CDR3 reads TGTGCCAGCAGACCGGGACAGGTAGGCTCCTACGAGCAGTACGTC. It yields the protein CASRPGQVGSYEQYV.

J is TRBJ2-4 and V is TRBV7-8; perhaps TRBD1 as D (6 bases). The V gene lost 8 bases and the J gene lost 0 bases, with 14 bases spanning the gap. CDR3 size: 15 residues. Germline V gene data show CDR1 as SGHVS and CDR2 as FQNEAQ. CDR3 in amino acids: CASGDRRRAKNIQYF. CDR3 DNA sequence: TGTGCCAGCGGAGACAGGCGACGAGCCAAAAACATTCAGTACTTC.

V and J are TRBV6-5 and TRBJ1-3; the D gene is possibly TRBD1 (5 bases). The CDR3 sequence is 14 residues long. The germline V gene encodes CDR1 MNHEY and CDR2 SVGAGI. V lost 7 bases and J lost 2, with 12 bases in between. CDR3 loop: CASNPTAAGNTIYF. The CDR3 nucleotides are TGTGCCAGCAACCCGACAGCCGCTGGAAACACCATATATTTT.

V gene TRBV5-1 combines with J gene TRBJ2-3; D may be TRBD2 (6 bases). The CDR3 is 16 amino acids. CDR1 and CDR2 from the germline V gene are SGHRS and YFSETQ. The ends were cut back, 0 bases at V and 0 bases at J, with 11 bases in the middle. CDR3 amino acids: CASSLAGSGSTDTQYF. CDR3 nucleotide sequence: TGCGCCAGCAGCTTGGCGGGTAGCGGTAGCACAGATACGCAGTATTTT.

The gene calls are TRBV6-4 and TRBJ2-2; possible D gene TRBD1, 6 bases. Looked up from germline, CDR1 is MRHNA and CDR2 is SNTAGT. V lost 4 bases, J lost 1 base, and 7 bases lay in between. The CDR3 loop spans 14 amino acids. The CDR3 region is CASSVGQNTGELFF. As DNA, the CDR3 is TGTGCCAGCAGTGTGGGACAGAACACCGGGGAGCTGTTTTTT.

CDR3: CASSYFGEGYTF. As DNA, the CDR3 is TGTGCCAGCAGTTACTTTGGGGAAGGCTACACCTTC. The rearrangement joins TRBV6-2 or TRBV6-3 to TRBJ1-2; unclear D gene. The CDR3 contains 12 residues. In germline, CDR1 is MNHEY, CDR2 SVGEGT. Trimming shortened V by 1 base and J by 8 bases, and 8 bases separated the two germline ends.

The CDR3 loop reads CASSHLPGDYEQYV. CDR3 sequence (DNA): TGTGCCAGCAGTCACCTGCCGGGCGATTACGAGCAGTACGTC. The chain couples TRBV6-5 to TRBJ2-7; D uncertain. Germline values: CDR1 MNHEY, CDR2 SVGAGI. The V gene lost 5 bases and the J gene lost 4 bases, with 15 bases spanning the gap. This CDR3 has 14 amino acids.

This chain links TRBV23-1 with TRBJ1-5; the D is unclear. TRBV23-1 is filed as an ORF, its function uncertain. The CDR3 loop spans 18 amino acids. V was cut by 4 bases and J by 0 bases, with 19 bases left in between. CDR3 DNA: TGCGCCAGCAGTCTCCATGGCCCGTTCCCCAATAGCAATCAGCCCCAGCATTTT. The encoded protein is CASSLHGPFPNSNQPQHF.

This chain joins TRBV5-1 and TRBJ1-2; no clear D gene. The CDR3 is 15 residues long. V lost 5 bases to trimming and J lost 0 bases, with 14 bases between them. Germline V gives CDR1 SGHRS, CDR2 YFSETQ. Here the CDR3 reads CASSVNGFPNYGYTF. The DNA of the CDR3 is TGCGCCAGCAGTGTGAACGGATTCCCTAACTATGGCTACACCTTC.

The DNA of the CDR3 is TGTGCCACCAGTGATTTGGGTCGCGGACAGGGCAAGACAGATACGCAGTATTTT. Its translation is CATSDLGRGQGKTDTQYF. The chain uses TRBV24-1 and TRBJ2-3, with TRBD1 identical over 8 bases. V gave up 0 bases and J gave up 3 bases; unmatched junction bases: 10. CDR3 length equals 18 residues. Germline V lookup: CDR1 KGHDR, CDR2 SFDVKD.

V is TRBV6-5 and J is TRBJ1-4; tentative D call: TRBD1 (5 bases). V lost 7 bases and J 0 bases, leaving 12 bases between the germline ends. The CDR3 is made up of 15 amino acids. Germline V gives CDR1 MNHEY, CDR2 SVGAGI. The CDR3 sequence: CASTLTGATNEKLFF. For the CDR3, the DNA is TGTGCCAGCACCTTAACAGGCGCAACTAATGAAAAACTGTTTTTT.

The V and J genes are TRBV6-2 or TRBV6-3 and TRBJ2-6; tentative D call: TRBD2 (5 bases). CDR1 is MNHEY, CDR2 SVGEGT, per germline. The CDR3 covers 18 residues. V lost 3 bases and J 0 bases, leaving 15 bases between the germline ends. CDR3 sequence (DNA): TGTGCCAGCAGTTATTTTGGATCCCTAGCCTCTGGGGCCAACGTCCTGACTTTC. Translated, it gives CASSYFGSLASGANVLTF.

The CDR3 region is CASSTGAATNEKLFF. In DNA, the CDR3 is TGTGCCAGCTCGACAGGGGCCGCGACTAATGAAAAACTGTTTTTT. The chain recombines TRBV18 with TRBJ1-4, with TRBD1 matching over 8 bases. The V and J ends lost 6 bases and 2 bases, in that order; junction bases with no gene match: 5. The length of the CDR3 is 15 residues. Germline V lookup: CDR1 KGHSH, CDR2 LQKENI.

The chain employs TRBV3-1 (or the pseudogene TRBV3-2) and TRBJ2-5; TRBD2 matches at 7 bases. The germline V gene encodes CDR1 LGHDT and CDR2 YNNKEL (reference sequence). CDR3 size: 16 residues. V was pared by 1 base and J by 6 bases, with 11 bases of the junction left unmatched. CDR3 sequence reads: CASSQAGGGVHQTQYF. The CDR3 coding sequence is TGTGCCAGCAGCCAAGCGGGTGGGGGGGTTCATCAGACCCAGTACTTC.

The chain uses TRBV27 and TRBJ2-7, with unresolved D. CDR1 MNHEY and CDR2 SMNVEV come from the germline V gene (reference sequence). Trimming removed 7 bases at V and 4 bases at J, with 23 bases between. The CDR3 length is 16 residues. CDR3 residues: CASKDGPPPEDYEQYV. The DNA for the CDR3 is TGTGCCAGCAAGGATGGCCCCCCTCCGGAAGATTACGAGCAGTACGTC.

CDR3 in DNA: TGTGCCAGCTCACCCGGGACAGGCGCCAGGGGGTATGGCTACACCTTC. It encodes CASSPGTGARGYGYTF. This chain connects TRBV18 to TRBJ1-2, with TRBD1 matching over 8 bases. The ends lost 3 bases at V and 5 bases at J; junction bases unmatched: 11. There are 16 residues in the CDR3. Germline CDR1 and CDR2: KGHSH and LQKENI.

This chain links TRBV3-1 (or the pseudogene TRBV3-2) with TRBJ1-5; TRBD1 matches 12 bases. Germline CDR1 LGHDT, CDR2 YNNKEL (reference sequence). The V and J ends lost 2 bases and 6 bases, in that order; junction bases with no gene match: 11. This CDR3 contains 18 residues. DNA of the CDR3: TGTGCCAGCAGCCAAACCGGGACAGGGGGCTGGAGTAGTCAGCCCCAGCATTTT. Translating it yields CASSQTGTGGWSSQPQHF.

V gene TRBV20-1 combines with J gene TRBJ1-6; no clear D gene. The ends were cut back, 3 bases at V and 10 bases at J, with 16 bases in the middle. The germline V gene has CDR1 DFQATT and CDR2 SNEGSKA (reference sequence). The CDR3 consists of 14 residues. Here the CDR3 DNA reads TGCAGTGCTAGTATCGGCACCTCCTCCTCACCCCTCCACTTT. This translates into CSASIGTSSSPLHF.